The clone carrying this T cell receptor (beta chain) was observed at least ten times. Antigen unknown. TCR beta libraries were built with iRepertoire HTBI primers and Arm-PCR of CDR3 regions. Each CDR3 protein gets one entry after TCRdb re-called the multiplex PCR reads with MiXCR. The sample holds hundreds of thousands of distinct CDR3 sequences, less than 20% seen once. The data derive from a study of regulatory T cells in long-lasting Graves disease. General study points: TRBV28, TRBJ1-2 and TRBJ2-5 emerged as the favored segments in persistent disease.

V lost 0 bases and J 0 bases, leaving 21 bases between the germline ends. In germline, CDR1 is DFQATT, CDR2 SNEGSKA (reference sequence). The CDR3 extends over 18 amino acids. This sample's time point: newly diagnosed GD, antithyroid drugs for less than 3 months. Researchers made the TCR library from RNA that was extracted from PBMCs. Another study also made use of these data, one on T cells in Graves' hyperthyroidism and ophthalmopathy. That study adds: The HTBI primer set was used in a first-round RT-PCR of the TCR CDR3. The blood repertoire included most of the expanded thyroid clonotypes above 0.001.

The gene calls are TRBV20-1 and TRBJ2-7; maybe TRBD2 (5 bases). The sequencing used peripheral blood mononuclear cells (PBMCs), collected at new diagnosis, from a patient treated with antithyroid drugs. The source is a woman in her twenties or thirties with Graves disease. CDR3 DNA sequence: TGCAGTGCTAGAGATTCCCCTTTGATGCGGGCGAGCTCCTACGAGCAGTACTTC. This translates into CSARDSPLMRASSYEQYF.